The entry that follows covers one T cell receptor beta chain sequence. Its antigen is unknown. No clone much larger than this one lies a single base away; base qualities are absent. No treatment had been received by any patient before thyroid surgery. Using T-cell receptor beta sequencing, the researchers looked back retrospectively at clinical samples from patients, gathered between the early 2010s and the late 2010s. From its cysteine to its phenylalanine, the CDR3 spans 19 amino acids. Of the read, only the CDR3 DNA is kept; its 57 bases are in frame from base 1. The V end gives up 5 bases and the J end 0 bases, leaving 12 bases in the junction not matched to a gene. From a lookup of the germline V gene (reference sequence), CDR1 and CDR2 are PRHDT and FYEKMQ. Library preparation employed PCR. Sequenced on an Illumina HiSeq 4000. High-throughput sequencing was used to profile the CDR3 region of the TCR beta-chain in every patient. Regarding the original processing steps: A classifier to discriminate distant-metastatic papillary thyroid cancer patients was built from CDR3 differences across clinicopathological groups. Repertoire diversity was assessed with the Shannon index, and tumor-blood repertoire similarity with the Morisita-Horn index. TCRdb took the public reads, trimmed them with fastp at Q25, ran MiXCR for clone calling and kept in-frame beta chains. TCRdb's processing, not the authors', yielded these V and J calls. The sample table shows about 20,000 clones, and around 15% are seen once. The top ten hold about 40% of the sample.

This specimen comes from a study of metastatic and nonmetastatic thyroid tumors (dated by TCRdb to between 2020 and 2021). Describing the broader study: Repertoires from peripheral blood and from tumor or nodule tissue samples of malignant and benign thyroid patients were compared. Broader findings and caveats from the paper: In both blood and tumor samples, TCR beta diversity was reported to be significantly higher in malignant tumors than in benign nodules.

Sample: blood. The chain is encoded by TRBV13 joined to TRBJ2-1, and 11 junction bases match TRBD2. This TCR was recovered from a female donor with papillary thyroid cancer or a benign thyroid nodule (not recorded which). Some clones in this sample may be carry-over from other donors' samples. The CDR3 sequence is CASSPELAGGIYSYNEQFF. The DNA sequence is TGTGCCAGCAGCCCCGAGCTAGCGGGGGGTATCTACTCCTACAATGAGCAGTTCTTC. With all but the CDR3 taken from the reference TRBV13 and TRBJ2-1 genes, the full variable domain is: AAGVIQSPRHLIKEKRETATLKCYPIPRHDTVYWYQQGPGQDPQFLISFYEKMQSDKGSIPDRFSAQQFSDYHSELNMSSLELGDSALYFCASSPELAGGIYSYNEQFFGPGTRLTVL.